A single sample gave rise to the 14 T cell receptor beta chains below, sequenced in a study of T cells in Graves' hyperthyroidism and ophthalmopathy. Amplification targeted TCR beta CDR3 regions from RNA transcripts. In the first-round RT-PCR of the TCR CDR3, the HTBI primer set was used. Each CDR3 protein gets one entry after TCRdb re-called the multiplex PCR reads with MiXCR. The top ten clones hold around four fifths of a sample with around 350,000 distinct CDR3 sequences, more than 20% of them seen once. Sequencing was carried out using blood. Receptors were obtained from a man between 50 and 59 years old with Graves' hyperthyroidism.

The rearrangement links TRBV29-1 to TRBJ2-2; D not resolved. Germline values: CDR1 SQVTM, CDR2 ANQGSEA. The CDR3 runs to 12 residues. V shed 7 bases and J shed 5 bases, with 11 bases lying between them. The CDR3 protein is CSADDWTGELFF. The CDR3 coding sequence is TGCAGCGCGGATGACTGGACCGGGGAGCTGTTTTTT.

This clonotype showed up many times. The chain employs TRBV12-3 or TRBV12-4 and TRBJ2-7, with D perhaps matching TRBD2 (6 bases). This CDR3 contains 14 residues. V gave up 6 bases and J gave up 0 bases, with 12 bases separating them. CDR3 sequence: CASRGRDFSYEQYF. The CDR3 bases are TGTGCCAGCAGAGGCCGGGACTTCTCCTACGAGCAGTACTTC.

This clonotype was seen ten or more times. The chain joins TRBV2 to TRBJ2-1, with TRBD1 matching 12 bases. The germline gives CDR1 SNHLY, CDR2 FYNNEI. The CDR3 consists of 14 residues. With V trimmed by 7 bases and J by 9 bases, 7 bases remained unmatched. The chain's CDR3 is CASTGTGGIGEQFF. CDR3 sequence (DNA): TGTGCCAGCACCGGGACAGGGGGCATCGGTGAGCAGTTCTTC. Complete variable domain (other parts from reference TRBV2 and TRBJ2-1): EPEVTQTPSHQVTQMGQEVILRCVPISNHLYFYWYRQILGQKVEFLVSFYNNEISEKSEIFDDQFSVERPDGSNFTLKIRSTKLEDSAMYFCASTGTGGIGEQFFGPGTRLTVL.

A few counts support this clonotype. The chain carries TRBV3-1 and TRBJ2-2; 9 nucleotides match TRBD2. This CDR3 region has 15 residues. Losses at the gene ends were 2 bases for V and 4 bases for J; bases not matched to a gene: 2. The germline gives CDR1 LGHDT, CDR2 YNNKEL (reference sequence). The CDR3 here is CASSQRSGGTGELFF. The CDR3 DNA sequence: TGTGCCAGCAGCCAACGTAGCGGGGGCACCGGGGAGCTGTTTTTT.

This clonotype was observed a handful of times. The chain links TRBV18 to TRBJ2-5; TRBD1 matches 10 bases. V lost 6 bases, J lost 7 bases, and 5 bases stayed unmatched. In germline, CDR1 is KGHSH, CDR2 LQKENI. The CDR3 contains 13 residues. The CDR3 reads CASSGQGLGTQYF. The CDR3 DNA reads as TGTGCCAGCTCGGGACAGGGGCTCGGGACCCAGTACTTC.

There are a few counts of this clonotype. V and J are TRBV5-1 and TRBJ1-6; 8 nucleotides line up with TRBD1. This CDR3 spans 18 amino acids. Per germline, CDR1 SGHRS and CDR2 YFSETQ. The J segment lost 3 bases and the V segment lost 4 bases, leaving 12 bases of the junction unmatched. The CDR3 nucleotides are TGCGCCAGCAGCCAATCTTCTCCGGGACAGGACTATAATTCACCCCTCCACTTT. It encodes CASSQSSPGQDYNSPLHF.

The chain's CDR3 is CASRQGGITDTQYF. DNA of the CDR3: TGTGCCAGCAGACAGGGGGGTATCACAGATACGCAGTATTTT. The rearrangement links TRBV2 to TRBJ2-3; 8 nucleotides match TRBD1. The CDR3 spans 14 residues. From germline, CDR1 is SNHLY and CDR2 FYNNEI. Trimming took 6 bases from V and 2 from J; bases not matched to a gene: 4.

The chain recombines TRBV7-8 with TRBJ1-3; the D is unclear. V lost 0 bases to trimming and J lost 1 base, with 7 bases between them. This CDR3 comprises 15 residues. Germline values: CDR1 SGHVS, CDR2 FQNEAQ. The CDR3 sequence: CASSLAASSGNTIYF. The CDR3 DNA reads TGTGCCAGCAGCTTAGCGGCCTCATCTGGAAACACCATATATTTT.

The chain has TRBV18 and TRBJ2-3; TRBD2 matches 7 bases. Trimming cost V 2 bases and J 2 bases; bases outside gene matches: 1. Germline loops: CDR1 KGHSH, CDR2 LQKENI. The CDR3 loop spans 14 amino acids. The CDR3 nucleotides read TGTGCCAGCTCACCAAGGGACTACACAGATACGCAGTATTTT. Translated: CASSPRDYTDTQYF. The full variable domain, with the rest looked up from reference TRBV18 and TRBJ2-3, is NAGVMQNPRHLVRRRGQEARLRCSPMKGHSHVYWYRQLPEEGLKFMVYLQKENIIDESGMPKERFSAEFPKEGPSILRIQQVVRGDSAAYFCASSPRDYTDTQYFGPGTRLTVL.

This clonotype was counted at least ten times. The chain recombines TRBV7-3 with TRBJ2-2; D possibly matches TRBD1 or TRBD2 (5 bases each). The V end lost 0 bases, the J end lost 3 bases, and 11 bases lay between the germline ends. Germline V lookup: CDR1 SGHTA, CDR2 FQGTGA. This CDR3 region has 16 residues. The CDR3 sequence is CASSLTPGTHTGELFF. The CDR3 region has the DNA TGTGCCAGCAGCTTAACGCCGGGGACCCACACCGGGGAGCTGTTTTTT.

This clonotype was observed a handful of times. The chain is built from TRBV6-1 and TRBJ2-3; TRBD2 is a possible D gene (5 bases). Germline V gene lookup returns CDR1 MNHNS and CDR2 SASEGT. The V end was cut by 7 bases, the J end by 1 base, with 9 bases between. The CDR3 length is 13 residues. The CDR3 DNA reads TGTGCCAGCAAGGGTAGCGGCACAGATACGCAGTATTTT. Translating gives CASKGSGTDTQYF.

This sequence joins TRBV20-1 and TRBJ1-3; 8 bases align to TRBD1. J was trimmed by 4 bases and V by 7 bases; bases with no gene match: 3. CDR3 length: 12 residues. Germline-derived CDR1 and CDR2 are DFQATT and SNEGSKA (reference sequence). CDR3 nucleotides: TGCAGTGTCGGACAGGGAGGAAACACCATATATTTT. Amino acids: CSVGQGGNTIYF.

The rearrangement links TRBV5-1 to TRBJ1-2, with D maybe TRBD1 (5 bases). This CDR3 is 14 amino acids long. V gave up 2 bases and J gave up 8 bases, with 16 bases separating them. Germline V lookup: CDR1 SGHRS, CDR2 YFSETQ. This CDR3 is CASSFRGEKWGYTF. CDR3 nucleotides: TGCGCCAGCAGCTTCCGGGGCGAGAAGTGGGGCTACACCTTC.

This clonotype was counted a few times. The rearrangement links TRBV20-1 to TRBJ1-2; 7 nucleotides align to TRBD1. Germline CDR1 is DFQATT and CDR2 is SNEGSKA (reference sequence). This CDR3 is built from 14 residues. Trimming at V came to 6 bases and at J to 2 bases, leaving 9 bases not matched to a gene. The CDR3 is CSAYPRDRNYGYTF. The CDR3 DNA is TGCAGTGCCTACCCCCGGGACAGAAACTATGGCTACACCTTC.